This passage covers 16 T cell receptor beta chains from one sample sequenced in a study of blood T cell repertoires in COVID-19. Assay used: immunoSEQ multiplex PCR; TCRdb lists only in-frame clones, some missing. The table lists 150,000 to 200,000 clones, just under 90% of them singletons, with 10% in the top ten. Sequencing input: peripheral blood. The receptors shown here come from a woman in her 70s with COVID-19, enrolled during active disease.

The V and J genes are TRBV28 and TRBJ1-4; possibly TRBD1 for D (6 bases). Germline V gene lookup returns CDR1 MDHEN and CDR2 SYDVKM. This CDR3 has 15 amino acids. The V end lost 6 bases, the J end lost 7 bases, and 18 bases lay between the germline ends. The CDR3 coding sequence is TGTGCCAGCAGCCAATCTTTAGGGGGAAGTGAAAAACTGTTTTTT. This gives the protein CASSQSLGGSEKLFF.

The chain links TRBV18 to TRBJ1-1, with 7 bases aligning to TRBD1. Germline values: CDR1 KGHSH, CDR2 LQKENI. The CDR3 totals 15 residues. V trimming: 4 bases; J trimming: 1 base; junction bases outside the gene matches: 6. In DNA, the CDR3 is TGTGCCAGCTCACTAACGACAGGGACGAACACTGAAGCTTTCTTT. It is translated as CASSLTTGTNTEAFF.

The chain links TRBV28 to TRBJ2-5; a weak D match, TRBD1 (6 bases). V gave up 2 bases and J gave up 6 bases, with 13 bases separating them. CDR3 length: 14 residues. The germline CDR1 and CDR2 sequences are MDHEN and SYDVKM. CDR3 residues: CASSLSQGQKTQYF. The CDR3 nucleotides are TGTGCCAGCAGTTTAAGTCAGGGGCAAAAGACCCAGTACTTC.

Worth noting for this clone: Within the sample, other DNA sequences also encode this same CDR3. The rearrangement joins TRBV5-1 to TRBJ2-7; TRBD1 matches at 10 bases. CDR3 length equals 17 residues. The germline CDR1 and CDR2 sequences are SGHRS and YFSETQ. J lost 4 bases, V lost 4 bases, and 14 bases had no gene match. The CDR3 bases are TGCGCCAGCAGCGCGGCCACCGGGACAGGGGAGATATACGAGCAGTACTTC. This translates into CASSAATGTGEIYEQYF.

The CDR3 DNA reads as TGTGCCAGCAGCCCACGGACTAGCGGGGGAGATACGCAGTATTTT. Protein: CASSPRTSGGDTQYF. The rearrangement joins TRBV9 to TRBJ2-3; 13 positions agree with TRBD2. With V trimmed by 4 bases and J by 5 bases, 4 bases remained unmatched. The CDR3 has 15 residues. Germline V gene lookup returns CDR1 SGDLS and CDR2 YYNGEE.

The genes are TRBV28 and TRBJ1-2, with D possibly being TRBD1 (6 bases). Germline assignment: CDR1 MDHEN and CDR2 SYDVKM. The V end lost 5 bases, the J end lost 6 bases, and 16 bases lay between the germline ends. The CDR3 runs to 14 residues. CDR3 loop: CASSRPGTSNGYTF. The CDR3 DNA follows: TGTGCCAGCAGTCGGCCCGGGACATCGAATGGCTACACCTTC.

The rearrangement joins TRBV7-9 to TRBJ1-4, with 8 bases identical to TRBD1. Germline loops: CDR1 SEHNR, CDR2 FQNEAQ (reference sequence). Unmatched junction bases numbered 11, after V lost 3 bases and J lost 2 bases. The CDR3 is made up of 18 amino acids. CDR3 loop: CASSFWLTGDSTNEKLFF. CDR3 coding DNA: TGTGCCAGCAGCTTTTGGTTGACAGGGGATTCGACTAATGAAAAACTGTTTTTT.

In the case of this clone: Other DNA sequences in the sample encode the same CDR3. The V and J genes are TRBV30 and TRBJ1-2; 8 bases are a match to TRBD1. V trimming: 5 bases; J trimming: 8 bases; junction bases outside the gene matches: 4. Germline assignment: CDR1 GTSNPN and CDR2 SVGIG (reference sequence). There are 11 residues in the CDR3. CDR3 sequence: CAWSTGVGYTF. CDR3 DNA: TGTGCCTGGTCGACAGGGGTGGGCTACACCTTC.

This chain connects TRBV18 to TRBJ1-3; 7 nucleotides align to TRBD1. Trimming took 3 bases from V and 0 from J; bases not matched to a gene: 5. The germline gives CDR1 KGHSH, CDR2 LQKENI. This CDR3 is 16 amino acids long. The CDR3 bases are TGTGCCAGCTCACCCCGGGACAGCTTCTCTGGAAACACCATATATTTT. It specifies CASSPRDSFSGNTIYF.

The genes are TRBV28 and TRBJ1-5, with unresolved D. V gave up 8 bases and J gave up 3 bases, with 17 bases separating them. The CDR3 has 15 residues. Looked up from germline, CDR1 is MDHEN and CDR2 is SYDVKM. The CDR3 DNA follows: TGTGCCAGCGCCGGGTCGGAAAGTGCCAATCAGCCCCAGCATTTT. Its translation: CASAGSESANQPQHF. Filled out from reference TRBV28 and TRBJ1-5, the complete variable domain reads DVKVTQSSRYLVKRTGEKVFLECVQDMDHENMFWYRQDPGLGLRLIYFSYDVKMKEKGDIPEGYSVSREKKERFSLILESASTNQTSMYLCASAGSESANQPQHFGDGTRLSIL.

This clone appeared a few times. This rearrangement joins TRBV20-1 to TRBJ1-5; no clear D gene. Germline loops: CDR1 DFQATT, CDR2 SNEGSKA (reference sequence). V lost 3 bases, J lost 3 bases, and 9 bases lay in between. This CDR3 is built from 13 residues. This CDR3 is CSASFRDNQPQHF. The CDR3 DNA sequence: TGCAGTGCTAGTTTCCGGGACAATCAGCCCCAGCATTTT.

The chain has TRBV6-4 and TRBJ1-1; tentatively, D is TRBD1 (6 bases). Germline CDR1 is MRHNA and CDR2 is SNTAGT. Trimming took off 5 bases at V and 3 bases at J, with 10 bases between the two ends. The CDR3 covers 13 residues. Written as DNA, the CDR3 is TGTGCCAGCAGTCGCAAGGGGGACACTGAAGCTTTCTTT. It translates to CASSRKGDTEAFF.

The chain couples TRBV19 to TRBJ1-5; 11 bases map to TRBD1. Germline V lookup: CDR1 LNHDA, CDR2 SQIVND (reference sequence). With V trimmed by 1 base and J by 6 bases, 5 bases remained unmatched. There are 16 residues in the CDR3. The CDR3 spells CASSIGGTGGRQPQHF. CDR3 DNA: TGTGCCAGTAGTATAGGTGGGACAGGGGGACGTCAGCCCCAGCATTTT.

About this clone: The sample holds other DNA sequences that translate to the same CDR3. V is TRBV3-1 (or the pseudogene TRBV3-2) and J is TRBJ1-1; 7 bases fit TRBD1. Germline CDR1 LGHDT, CDR2 YNNKEL (reference sequence). The CDR3 spans 13 residues. Germline trimming cut 2 bases from V and 4 bases from J; bases unmatched to any gene: 1. The DNA of the CDR3 is TGTGCCAGCAGCCAATACAGGGGCACTGAAGCTTTCTTT. It is translated as CASSQYRGTEAFF.

The CDR3 region has the DNA TGTGCCAGCACCGAAAGTGGGGGGGAAACACCCCTCCACTTT. This gives the protein CASTESGGETPLHF. The chain links TRBV6-4 to TRBJ1-6; perhaps TRBD1 as D (5 bases). The CDR3 contains 14 residues. V was cut by 7 bases and J by 11 bases, with 18 bases left in between. CDR1 is MRHNA and CDR2 is SNTAGT in the germline V gene.

V and J are TRBV19 and TRBJ2-1, with D possibly matching TRBD2 (5 bases). Germline values: CDR1 LNHDA, CDR2 SQIVND (reference sequence). With 9 bases removed from V and 1 base from J, the gap between germline ends came to 13 bases. The CDR3 consists of 14 residues. CDR3 residues: CASRGLLSYNEQFF. As DNA, the CDR3 is TGTGCCAGCCGTGGACTTCTATCCTACAATGAGCAGTTCTTC.